A single sample gave rise to the 21 T cell receptor beta chains below, sequenced in a study of regulatory T cells in long-lasting Graves disease. CDR3-region Arm-PCR and iRepertoire HTBI primers produced the TCR beta libraries. TCRdb re-called the multiplex PCR reads through MiXCR, storing one row per CDR3 protein. The table records about 470,000 distinct CDR3 sequences, about 20% of them present only once. This sample's time point: persistent/refractory GD, antithyroid drugs over 5 years with positive TRAb. Generation of the TCR library employed RNA extracted from PBMCs. Material: peripheral blood mononuclear cells (PBMCs), obtained when the disease was refractory, from a patient treated with antithyroid drugs. The receptors were gathered from a female donor with Graves disease.

The V and J genes are TRBV6-5 and TRBJ2-2; D might be TRBD2 (6 bases). CDR1 MNHEY and CDR2 SVGAGI come from the germline V gene. This CDR3 spans 17 amino acids. The V end was cut by 0 bases, the J end by 6 bases, with 17 bases between. The CDR3 reads CASSYSGTGASAGELFF. CDR3 nucleotide sequence: TGTGCCAGCAGTTACTCGGGAACGGGAGCGTCGGCCGGGGAGCTGTTTTTT.

This clonotype was seen more than once but under ten times. The chain recombines TRBV7-9 with TRBJ1-6; TRBD1 aligns across 8 bases. The germline gives CDR1 SEHNR, CDR2 FQNEAQ (reference sequence). V gave up 5 bases and J gave up 7 bases; unmatched junction bases: 7. The CDR3 is made up of 15 amino acids. CDR3 residues: CASSRWTGSNSPLHF. The DNA for the CDR3 is TGTGCCAGCAGCAGATGGACAGGGAGCAATTCACCCCTCCACTTT. Drawing the rest from reference TRBV7-9 and TRBJ1-6, the complete variable domain is DTGVSQNPRHKITKRGQNVTFRCDPISEHNRLYWYRQTLGQGPEFLTYFQNEAQLEKSRLLSDRFSAERPKGSFSTLEIQRTEQGDSAMYLCASSRWTGSNSPLHFGNGTRLTVT.

This clonotype appeared many times. V and J are TRBV29-1 and TRBJ2-5, with D perhaps matching TRBD1 or TRBD2 (5 bases each). Germline V gives CDR1 SQVTM, CDR2 ANQGSEA. With 3 bases removed from V and 4 bases from J, the gap between germline ends came to 12 bases. The CDR3 sequence is 13 residues long. The CDR3 DNA reads as TGCAGCGTTGATTGGGGGACCCGAGAGACCCAGTACTTC. It encodes CSVDWGTRETQYF.

This clonotype was observed a handful of times. The V gene is TRBV20-1, the J gene TRBJ1-4; 8 bases are a match to TRBD1. The J segment lost 3 bases and the V segment lost 4 bases, leaving 10 bases of the junction unmatched. CDR1 and CDR2 from the germline V gene are DFQATT and SNEGSKA (reference sequence). The CDR3 has 16 amino acids. The DNA for the CDR3 is TGCAGTGCTACACCCGGGACAGGACTACCTAATGAAAAACTGTTTTTT. Its translation is CSATPGTGLPNEKLFF.

J is TRBJ2-7 and V is TRBV7-6, with 8 nucleotides matching TRBD2. The trim removed 5 bases at V and 8 bases at J, leaving 11 bases unmatched. This CDR3 has 14 amino acids. Germline CDR1 reads SGHVS; CDR2 reads FNYEAQ. DNA for the CDR3: TGTGCCAGCAGCCCTTCTAGCGGGTCCCGGAAGCAGTACTTC. This translates into CASSPSSGSRKQYF.

The chain has TRBV18 and TRBJ2-7; D is unresolved. The CDR3 is 14 residues long. V shed 3 bases and J shed 0 bases, with 9 bases lying between them. Germline V gene data show CDR1 as KGHSH and CDR2 as LQKENI. As DNA, the CDR3 is TGTGCCAGCTCACCCATAGAGTTCTCCTACGAGCAGTACTTC. This translates into CASSPIEFSYEQYF.

This clonotype was observed many times. This chain uses TRBV6-2 or TRBV6-3 with TRBJ2-5; 7 positions agree with TRBD1. With V trimmed by 4 bases and J by 3 bases, 5 bases remained unmatched. The germline gives CDR1 MNHEY, CDR2 SVGEGT. The CDR3 consists of 14 residues. The CDR3 coding sequence is TGTGCCAGCAGTTCGTCAGACAGGGAAGAGACCCAGTACTTC. Encoded protein: CASSSSDREETQYF.

This clonotype occurred many times. At one of its ends the junction is not consistent with the germline gene, which may arise from a read error. The V gene is TRBV6-1, the J gene TRBJ1-2; D might be TRBD1 (6 bases). Germline V gives CDR1 MNHNS, CDR2 SASEGT. The CDR3 contains 12 residues. The CDR3 bases are TGTGCCAGCAGTCAGGAGGGACATTTCGACCTCTTC. It specifies CASSQEGHFDLF.

This clonotype was recorded a few times. The chain joins TRBV7-9 to TRBJ2-2; TRBD1 or TRBD2 may be the D gene (6 bases each). V was cut by 5 bases and J by 0 bases, with 10 bases left in between. The CDR3 runs to 15 residues. Germline lookup yields CDR1 SEHNR and CDR2 FQNEAQ (reference sequence). Here the CDR3 DNA reads TGTGCCAGCAGCCGCGGGACACCGAACACCGGGGAGCTGTTTTTT. As protein: CASSRGTPNTGELFF.

The V gene is TRBV30, the J gene TRBJ2-2; D perhaps matches TRBD2 (6 bases). The CDR3 totals 13 residues. Trimming pared 2 bases from V and 7 bases from J, leaving 11 bases between. The V gene's germline CDR1 is GTSNPN and CDR2 SVGIG (reference sequence). CDR3 sequence (DNA): TGTGCCTGGAGTCGGGACTCGGACGGGGAGCTGTTTTTT. Amino acids: CAWSRDSDGELFF.

Many counts were recorded for this clonotype. This rearrangement joins TRBV20-1 to TRBJ2-7, with a weak D call TRBD1 (7 bases). The germline CDR1 and CDR2 sequences are DFQATT and SNEGSKA (reference sequence). The CDR3 is made up of 14 amino acids. Trimming took off 3 bases at V and 3 bases at J, with 15 bases between the two ends. CDR3 region: CSARGGTVLYEQYF. In nucleotides, the CDR3 is TGCAGTGCTAGGGGCGGGACAGTTCTCTACGAGCAGTACTTC.

This clonotype was observed at least ten times. The chain carries TRBV28 and TRBJ2-5, with TRBD2 matching 8 bases. The CDR3 totals 14 residues. After removal of 9 bases from V and 5 bases from J, the junction contained 11 bases not matched to a gene. Germline V gene lookup returns CDR1 MDHEN and CDR2 SYDVKM. The CDR3 protein is CASGMAGGRETQYF. The CDR3 coding sequence is TGTGCCAGTGGGATGGCGGGAGGTCGGGAGACCCAGTACTTC. Supplemented by reference TRBV28 and TRBJ2-5, the full variable domain reads DVKVTQSSRYLVKRTGEKVFLECVQDMDHENMFWYRQDPGLGLRLIYFSYDVKMKEKGDIPEGYSVSREKKERFSLILESASTNQTSMYLCASGMAGGRETQYFGPGTRLLVL.

The rearrangement joins TRBV15 to TRBJ2-7, with TRBD1 matching over 9 bases. V gave up 6 bases and J gave up 6 bases; unmatched junction bases: 12. Germline-derived CDR1 and CDR2 are LNHNV and YYDKDF (reference sequence). The CDR3 contains 15 residues. CDR3 DNA sequence: TGTGCCACCAGAGACCCGGGACAGGGCCTCGGCGAGCAGTACTTC. Its protein is CATRDPGQGLGEQYF.

The chain employs TRBV29-1 and TRBJ1-2; D not certain. CDR3 length: 11 residues. Germline assignment: CDR1 SQVTM and CDR2 ANQGSEA. With 7 bases removed from V and 6 bases from J, the gap between germline ends came to 12 bases. CDR3 DNA: TGCAGCGGAGGGATATCGAATGGCTACACCTTC. It yields the protein CSGGISNGYTF.

About this clonotype: This may be a read error: a much more frequent sequence differs by one nucleotide. The J gene is TRBJ1-5, the V gene TRBV28; D ambiguous. CDR1 is MDHEN, CDR2 SYDVKM, per germline. The CDR3 loop spans 15 amino acids. The CDR3, as DNA: TGTGCCAGCACCGAGGGCAGTTATAGCATTCAGCCCCAGCATTTT. Translated, it gives CASTEGSYSIQPQHF.

At least ten counts were recorded for this clonotype. The chain carries TRBV6-2 or TRBV6-3 and TRBJ2-7; 9 bases agree with TRBD1. Germline CDR1 MNHEY, CDR2 SVGEGT. Germline trimming cut 2 bases from V and 3 bases from J; bases unmatched to any gene: 5. The CDR3 has 15 residues. CDR3 loop: CASSYGGQGGYEQYF. As DNA, the CDR3 is TGTGCCAGCAGTTACGGGGGACAGGGAGGCTACGAGCAGTACTTC.

This chain links TRBV7-9 with TRBJ2-7, with 13 nucleotides matching TRBD2. The CDR3 totals 23 residues. J gave up 4 bases and V 5 bases, and 29 bases lay outside the gene matches. Looked up from germline, CDR1 is SEHNR and CDR2 is FQNEAQ (reference sequence). In DNA form, the CDR3 reads TGTGCCAGCAGCATAACTAGCGGGAGGGCCCAGCCCCCAAAAAGAGATGTTTGGTACGAGCAGTACTTC. Protein product: CASSITSGRAQPPKRDVWYEQYF. Together with reference TRBV7-9 and TRBJ2-7, the CDR3 gives the full variable domain: DTGVSQNPRHKITKRGQNVTFRCDPISEHNRLYWYRQTLGQGPEFLTYFQNEAQLEKSRLLSDRFSAERPKGSFSTLEIQRTEQGDSAMYLCASSITSGRAQPPKRDVWYEQYFGPGTRLTVT.

This clonotype was recorded at least ten times. This rearrangement joins TRBV20-1 to TRBJ2-7; 11 bases map to TRBD2. V dropped 0 bases and J dropped 2; count of bases not matched to a gene: 3. CDR1 and CDR2 (germline): DFQATT, SNEGSKA (reference sequence). There are 15 residues in the CDR3. CDR3: CSARDSGRVTYEQYF. The CDR3 DNA is TGCAGTGCTAGAGATAGCGGGAGGGTGACCTACGAGCAGTACTTC.

V gene TRBV3-1 combines with J gene TRBJ2-7; maybe TRBD2 (6 bases). The V and J ends lost 4 bases and 3 bases respectively, with 16 bases between them. CDR3 length: 15 amino acids. Germline CDR1 is LGHDT and CDR2 is YNNKEL (reference sequence). The CDR3 protein is CASSRPTSLNYEQYF. For the CDR3, the DNA is TGTGCCAGCAGCCGCCCAACTAGCCTAAACTACGAGCAGTACTTC.

This sequence joins TRBV6-1 and TRBJ2-1, with D perhaps matching TRBD1 (5 bases). CDR1 and CDR2 (germline): MNHNS, SASEGT. Trimming stripped 2 bases from V and 4 bases from J, with 6 bases between. CDR3 length equals 13 residues. The CDR3 DNA reads as TGTGCCAGCAGTGAACAGGGATACAATGAGCAGTTCTTC. Translation: CASSEQGYNEQFF.

In its sample, this clonotype was seen a few times. V usage is TRBV2 and J usage is TRBJ2-3; the D gene is possibly TRBD2 (6 bases). Germline lookup yields CDR1 SNHLY and CDR2 FYNNEI. V gave up 6 bases and J gave up 0 bases, with 10 bases separating them. There are 14 residues in the CDR3. Written as DNA, the CDR3 is TGTGCCAGCAGACCGGGACTGAGCACAGATACGCAGTATTTT. Its translation is CASRPGLSTDTQYF. Variable domain in full (rest from reference TRBV2 and TRBJ2-3): EPEVTQTPSHQVTQMGQEVILRCVPISNHLYFYWYRQILGQKVEFLVSFYNNEISEKSEIFDDQFSVERPDGSNFTLKIRSTKLEDSAMYFCASRPGLSTDTQYFGPGTRLTVL.